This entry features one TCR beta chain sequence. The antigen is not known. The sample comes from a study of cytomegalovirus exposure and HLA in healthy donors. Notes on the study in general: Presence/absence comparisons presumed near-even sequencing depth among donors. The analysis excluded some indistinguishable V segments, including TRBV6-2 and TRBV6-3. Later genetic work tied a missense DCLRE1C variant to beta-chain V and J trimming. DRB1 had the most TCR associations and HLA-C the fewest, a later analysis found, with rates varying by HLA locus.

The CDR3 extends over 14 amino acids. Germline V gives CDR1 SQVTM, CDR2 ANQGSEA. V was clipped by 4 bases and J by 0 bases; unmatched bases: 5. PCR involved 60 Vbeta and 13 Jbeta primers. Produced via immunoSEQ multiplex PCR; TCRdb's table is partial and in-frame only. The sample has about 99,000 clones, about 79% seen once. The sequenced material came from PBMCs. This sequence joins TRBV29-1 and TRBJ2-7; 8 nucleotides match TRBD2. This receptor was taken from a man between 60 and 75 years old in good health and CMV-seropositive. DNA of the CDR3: TGCAGCGTTGGGGCGGGGGGATCCTCCTACGAGCAGTACTTC. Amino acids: CSVGAGGSSYEQYF.